This T cell receptor (beta chain) came from a study of T cell responses to AZD1222 COVID-19 vaccine (dated by TCRdb to the early 2020s). Study-wide context: A total of 233 trial participants underwent TCR sequencing, of whom 200 to 220 received two doses of AZD1222 and 26 received two doses of the MenACWY control vaccine. Trial participants were enrolled by age into subgroups of 18-55, 56-69 and 70-plus years, and around 150, 29 and 61 TCR-sequenced participants, respectively, were included in these subgroups.

Overall study outcomes, separate from this receptor: Only five to seven AZD1222 recipients were SARS-CoV-2 seropositive at baseline, limiting conclusions about previously exposed vaccinees. In the small 56-69-year group, the increase in depth fell short of significance, most likely because of low power. CD4 TCRs associated with the vaccine covered the entire spike protein, and the dominant responses were in regions 160-218 and 743-854. A significant rise in spike-specific TCR breadth and depth was observed after two AZD1222 doses relative to day 0 and relative to MenACWY recipients. Reportedly, almost half of the unique spike-specific TCRs recognized epitopes lying outside the regions that are mutated in the B.1.351 and B.1.1.7 variants. Most participants were white British and females outnumbered males, and the authors suggested that clonal diversity may have been underestimated. Because no samples from the day 14 peak response were available, repertoires could be characterized only after the peak T cell response.

Taken with the paper, the label for time point translates to: about 28 days (+/-7) after the second vaccine dose. AZD1222 recipients given second doses at about 4 weeks or at about 12 weeks were pooled, since spike-specific TCR depth and breadth were not found to differ between the two schedules. Samples from vaccinated people were obtained from the UK trials COV001 and COV002, which included a single-blind randomized controlled phase 2/3 trial of AZD1222 (ChAdOx1 nCoV-19) in healthy adults. For TCRbeta chain sequencing, PBMC samples from trial participants were taken at day 0 and at day 28 after the second dose. Concerning this clone: Its antigen is not yet known. Base qualities are not recorded, but no much larger clone differs from it by a single base.

The CDR3 regions of human TCRbeta chains were subjected to immunosequencing. From the authors' description of their analysis: Repertoire TCRs were checked for matches against a reference library of SARS-CoV-2-specific TCRs that had been generated using the MIRA antigen-specificity platform. Breadth was defined as the fraction of unique TCRs that were SARS-CoV-2-associated, and depth was defined as the fraction of total T cells that were SARS-CoV-2-associated. Using the MIRA data, each spike-specific TCR was mapped to the spike region that the TCR reacts to and placed in a CD4 or CD8 class. Log10-transformed breadth and depth values were compared by one-way ANOVA with Sidak's multiple comparisons tests. TCRdb carries this immuneACCESS record with in-frame sequences only. Its versions omit some clonotypes, under half of them owing to an unresolved V gene in the studies checked, with the rest unexplained. V, J and clone size are those of that table, while D and trimming were read from the DNA. This sample gives some 120,000 clones in total; nearly 90% of them show up just once. The top ten constitute 5% to 6% of the sample.

At the junction V is shortened by 5 bases and J by 6 bases, with 20 bases in between. CDR1 MDHEN and CDR2 SYDVKM are derived from the germline V gene. The CDR3 has 16 amino acids, counting the end cysteine and phenylalanine. Of the read, only the CDR3 DNA is kept; its 48 bases are in frame from base 1. Here the sequenced sample was peripheral blood, taken 28 days after the second AZD1222 dose. This receptor chain uses TRBV28 and TRBJ1-5; there is no confident call for the D gene. The sequence came from an adult who received the AZD1222 COVID-19 vaccine. The DNA sequence is as follows: TGTGCCAGCAGTCTCCCTCGGGGAGGCGGAGGTCAGCCCCAGCATTTT. Its amino acids are CASSLPRGGGGQPQHF.